The count of the clone carrying this TCR beta chain is one. The target antigen is unknown. The data are from a study of T cells in tumors after PD-1 blockade. For the study at large: Some patients also took daily vismodegib 150 mg during anti-PD-1 treatment.

Genomic DNA template from tumor biopsies or peripheral blood, 616 ng to 6,004 ng input. The method was immunoSEQ multiplex PCR; TCRdb's version includes in-frame clones alone and lacks a portion of them. The sample yields some 18,000 clones, 81% seen once. Study-wide findings and caveats: Around two fifths of tumor TCR clonotypes were also found in blood.

This CDR3 has 14 residues. CDR1 and CDR2 from the germline V gene are LGHNT and FRNRAP. The ends lost 6 bases at V and 6 bases at J; junction bases unmatched: 6. This sequence was found in a human donor with advanced basal cell or squamous cell carcinoma (not recorded which). The sample consisted of PBMCs, taken after anti-PD-1 therapy. V gene TRBV12-5 combines with J gene TRBJ1-3; 9 positions match TRBD1. The CDR3 bases are TGTGCTAGTGGCCCCGGACAGGGGTTAAACACCATATATTTT. It yields the protein CASGPGQGLNTIYF.